These T cell receptor beta chains were read from a single sample in a study of T cells in Graves' hyperthyroidism and ophthalmopathy. TCRdb redid the calling of the multiplex PCR reads with MiXCR, one entry per CDR3 protein. Found here are more than 350,000 distinct CDR3 sequences, 15% of them singletons; the top ten hold less than 35%. Specimen: blood. Receptors were obtained from a woman aged 25 to 39 with Graves' hyperthyroidism. The CDR3 runs from the conserved cysteine through the conserved F or W. A D gene is named only where the DNA matches it firmly. Rows may omit the clone size; those that give it use once, few, many or a size class.

cdr3_nt cdr3_aa d_call j_call v_call clone_size
TGCAGTGGGGCAGGGATGAACACCGGGGAGCTGTTTTTT CSGAGMNTGELFF - TRBJ2-2 TRBV20-1 many
TGCAGTGCTAAGGGGAGGGGGCGTATTGATCAGCCCCAGCATTTT CSAKGRGRIDQPQHF TRBD1 TRBJ1-5 TRBV20-1 many
TGTGCCAGCAGCCAGACTACAGGGCTCGAGCAGTTCTTC CASSQTTGLEQFF - TRBJ2-1 TRBV7-7 few
TGTGCCAGCAGTTTGGGGTCTCAGATCTACGAGCAGTACTTC CASSLGSQIYEQYF - TRBJ2-7 TRBV12-3/TRBV12-4 many
TGCGCCAGCAGTACCGGAAGCAACTCGACCTACAATGAGCAGTTCTTC CASSTGSNSTYNEQFF - TRBJ2-1 TRBV10-1 few
TGTGCCAGCAGCGTATGGGGGGGCGAGGAGACCCAGTACTTC CASSVWGGEETQYF - TRBJ2-5 TRBV9 few
TGCAGCGTTCGACTCGAAAGTACAGGGTGGTTGAACACTGAAGCTTTCTTT CSVRLESTGWLNTEAFF - TRBJ1-1 TRBV29-1 few
TGTGCCAGCAGTTTGGCGGACTTTACCAATCAGCCCCAGCATTTT CASSLADFTNQPQHF - TRBJ1-5 TRBV28 -
TGCAGTGCTCGACTAAATCAAGAGACCCAGTACTTC CSARLNQETQYF - TRBJ2-5 TRBV20-1 many
TGTGCCAGCAGTTCCTCTGAGGGTGCCGGGGAGCTGTTTTTT CASSSSEGAGELFF - TRBJ2-2 TRBV6-5 few
TGCGCCAGCAGTGACGCGGGAGGTCTCTCCTACGAGCAGTACTTC CASSDAGGLSYEQYF TRBD2 TRBJ2-7 TRBV5-1 many
TGTGCCAGCAGCTTAGGAGACAGGTTTGATCAGCCCCAGCATTTT CASSLGDRFDQPQHF - TRBJ1-5 TRBV7-2 many
TGTGCCAGCAGTCCAAGTCTAGCGGTCTCCTACAATGAGCAGTTCTTC CASSPSLAVSYNEQFF TRBD2 TRBJ2-1 TRBV6-1 -
TGTGCCAGCAGTACCGGGACAGGTTTATTACGTGGGGCCAACGTCCTGACTTTC CASSTGTGLLRGANVLTF TRBD1 TRBJ2-6 TRBV6-1 many
TGTGCCAGCTGGGCTAGTAGTTCCTATGAGCAGTTCTTC CASWASSSYEQFF - TRBJ2-1 TRBV2 many
TGTGCCAGCAGCTTGAGGTCCGGGGGCCGGGCTGGGGCCAACGTCCTGACTTTC CASSLRSGGRAGANVLTF - TRBJ2-6 TRBV5-8 few
TGTGCCAGCAGCACCTCACCGGGACTAGCAATCAACCAAGAGACCCAGTACTTC CASSTSPGLAINQETQYF TRBD2 TRBJ2-5 TRBV7-9 many
TGTGCCTGGAGGCGAGGTCCAGATGAAAAACTGTTTTTT CAWRRGPDEKLFF - TRBJ1-4 TRBV30 many
TGTGCCAGCAGCTCCCACCTACAGGCTAGCGGGAGGATTTACAATGAGCAGTTCTTC CASSSHLQASGRIYNEQFF TRBD2 TRBJ2-1 TRBV13 -
TGTGCCAGCAGCGGGGCAGGGAAGAGTAACACTGAAGCTTTCTTT CASSGAGKSNTEAFF - TRBJ1-1 TRBV7-6 -
TGTGCCACCAGTGATCCGACTAGCGGGAGGGACGGCGTAGATACGCAGTATTTT CATSDPTSGRDGVDTQYF TRBD2 TRBJ2-3 TRBV24-1 -
TGTGCCAGCAGCCAACAGGGAGGTAGCGCTTATGGCTACACCTTC CASSQQGGSAYGYTF - TRBJ1-2 TRBV11-2 few
TGCGCCAGCAGCCATACCTTTAATGAAAAACTGTTTTTT CASSHTFNEKLFF - TRBJ1-4 TRBV4-1 few